This entry describes one T cell receptor (beta chain). There is no known antigen for this receptor. No clone much larger than this one lies a single base away; base qualities are absent. Sequences SNHLY (CDR1) and FYNNEI (CDR2) are obtained from the germline V gene. From the cysteine through the phenylalanine, the CDR3 covers 13 amino acids. Just CDR3 DNA is preserved here, 39 bases in frame from base 1. Compared with germline, V lacks 8 bases and J lacks 4 bases; bases without a gene match: 5. The sample originates from a study of cytomegalovirus exposure and HLA in healthy donors (dated by TCRdb to 2017 to 2019). At the level of the whole study: An earlier analysis of 587 of the donors reported about 280 Gb of sequence data and 95 million to 120 million unique TCR beta sequences obtained from about 180 million T cells. Around 330 gigabases of sequencing data and around 80 million unique TCR sequences made up an early release that covered some 640 HLA-typed donors. Of the 300 to 500 genotyped donors, 65% to 90% were placed in the genetic ancestry cluster associated with self-reported Caucasian donors. The study was designed to test whether signatures of past pathogen exposure could be identified by cataloging public T cell receptors. The T cell repertoires of 550 to 850 subjects were profiled by immunosequencing and related to cytomegalovirus serostatus. In addition to the first cohort of 650 to 800 subjects, a separate validation cohort of approximately 130 different subjects was used. High-throughput TCR immunosequencing, statistical association of individual TCRs with disease status, and machine learning were combined to predict cytomegalovirus infection status. In a later analysis, previously published TCR beta repertoires from several hundred donors were re-analyzed and high-resolution HLA genotyping was added so that TCR occurrence patterns could be studied. The later analysis used no new phenotypic data to find candidate immune exposures, relying instead on TCR beta sequences and their occurrence across donors. To decide whether each TCR beta V gene segment behaved as functional or pseudogenic, an earlier analysis of some 600 of the donors relied on high-throughput TCR beta sequencing. Donor age, sex, ethnicity and CMV serostatus were collected together with the repertoire data. In a later genetic analysis, genome-wide SNP genotypes for about three fifths of the roughly 670 donors were used, and that subset was treated as a discovery cohort. All discovery cohort repertoires had been generated on a single sequencing platform. HLA typing covered class I and class II loci at four-digit resolution. Typing coverage differed by locus: A, B, C, DRB1 and DQB1 were typed in about 620-630 donors, DQA1 in approximately 520, DPA1 in nearly 610, and DPB1 in roughly 470. Roughly 5 DR-DQ haplotypes were handled as single units for association and clustering because linkage in the cohort was strong. Among under 450 genotyped donors of the cohort, an average of 235,054 unique TCR beta nucleotide sequences were sequenced per donor, about a sixth of them non-productive. What the authors observed across the whole study: A later analysis found that HLA-associated TCR beta chains were more clonally expanded and had lower generation probabilities than equally common non-associated chains. In the study, around 150 TCR beta chains were listed as associated with cytomegalovirus. The classifier was reported to diagnose cytomegalovirus status with high specificity and sensitivity in both the original and validation cohorts. The authors suggested that the approach could potentially be generalized to other disease states and immunological phenotypes. This cohort had only TCR beta chains sequenced, and the lack of alpha or paired-chain data limited which features could be detected. The 87-base-pair reads could not distinguish some IMGT-functional V segments, including TRBV6-2 and TRBV6-3, so those segments were excluded. In a later analysis, around 15,000 TCR beta sequences were associated with specific HLA alleles at a false discovery rate of 0.05. A later analysis found that most CMV-associated TCR beta chains appeared HLA-restricted, with HLA associations seemingly driven largely by CMV exposure. When HLA alleles, especially DR and DQ, strongly co-occurred, TCR associations were difficult to assign to individual alleles. In vitro tests confirmed that a few of the cytomegalovirus-associated TCR beta chains recognize cytomegalovirus antigens. Sequencing depth was assumed to be roughly uniform across donors in the presence/absence analyses, though that assumption may not hold. In a later analysis, the rate of TCR association differed among HLA loci, with DRB1 alleles having the most associated TCRs and HLA-C alleles having the fewest. Most TCR sequences were seen in very few donors, while some public TCRs were found in many individuals. HLA typing was unavailable for some donors at each locus, so association tests used only the typed subset. For the cohort, immune exposure information was limited to CMV serostatus. Because counts were too low, about 18 rarely observed V segments, including chromosome 9 orphons, were left out of the earlier analysis of 587 of the donors. A cluster of highly shared sequence variants was judged likely to be a technical artifact of the sequencing pipeline. Broadly in line with IMGT annotations, most TCR beta V segments showed up in productive rearrangements about 90% or about 30% of the time in an earlier analysis of 587 of the donors. A further reported finding was that TCR beta sequences accurately predicted the HLA-A and HLA-B alleles for most subjects in the first cohort. According to a later genetic analysis, donors in an Asian-associated ancestry cluster had fewer N-insertions in productive TCRs than the approximately 670-donor mean. A later analysis reported that several top co-occurrence clusters appeared linked to parvovirus B19, influenza, CMV and Epstein-Barr virus. Linkage disequilibrium might explain the correlated functional status among segregating V segments, but an unknown experimental factor could not be excluded. In a later genetic analysis, a missense DCLRE1C variant was associated with V-gene and J-gene trimming of TCR beta chains, and the association was replicated in an independent cohort.

The cohort consisted of 600 to 750 healthy bone marrow donors. At the time of sampling, all cohort members were nominally healthy, though unrecorded immune exposures were likely present. The donor was CMV seronegative and belonged to the group of 352 seronegative cohort members. Each donor provided a peripheral blood sample, and peripheral blood mononuclear cells were used for TCR beta sequencing. The Qiagen DNeasy Blood Extraction Kit was used to extract genomic DNA from the blood cell samples. Libraries came from the immunoSEQ multiplex PCR assay. For the multiplex PCR, a mixture combining 60 forward primers for TCR Vbeta segments and 13 reverse primers for TCR Jbeta segments was used. The CDR3 region of rearranged TCR beta genes was amplified from genomic DNA with a multiplex PCR assay. The amplified TCR beta libraries were sequenced on the Illumina HiSeq System as 87-base-pair reads. The paper's processing steps were these. In a later analysis, some 80 million unique TCR beta chains were counted across the approximately 640 repertoires, and around 10 million of these chains were shared by at least two donors. A nearest-neighbor algorithm error-corrected the raw reads and collapsed the reads into unique sequences, merging closely related sequences to remove PCR and sequencing errors. V, D and J gene segments were assigned by aligning CDR3 sequences to IMGT reference sequences. For a sequence to be retained, a match of at least six nucleotides was required to both a V gene segment and a J gene segment. Rearrangements were classified as productive when the CDR3 lacked stop codons and remained in frame with V and J, and all other rearrangements were classified as non-productive. CDR3 was defined by IMGT convention, running from the second conserved V-encoded cysteine to the conserved J-encoded phenylalanine. The earlier analysis of some 540 of the donors excluded any sequence lacking an unambiguous match to a single V gene segment. An earlier analysis of just under 600 of the donors called V segments functional above 56.7% productive rearrangements and segregating when the between-donor standard deviation exceeded 5%. A statistical classification framework was built to diagnose cytomegalovirus status from the catalog of TCR beta chain sequences. A later analysis assigned V and J genes by comparing TCR nucleotide sequences with IMGT/GENE-DB human TR gene sequences. In a later analysis, CDR3 sequences and most-parsimonious VDJ recombination scenarios were assigned using the TCRdist pipeline. In a later analysis, each TCR beta chain was defined by its CDR3 amino acid sequence together with its V-gene family, and reads without a unique V-gene family were excluded. As a way to deal with suspected cross-contamination and a sequencing artifact, a later analysis dropped roughly 620 nucleotide sequences that were highly shared and had low generation probability. A later analysis calculated a clonal expansion index for each public chain from normalized within-repertoire ranks of inferred template counts. In a later analysis, generation probabilities were computed with a VDJ recombination model fitted to out-of-frame rearrangements, and the resulting probabilities were checked against IGoR. In a later analysis, hypergeometric tests were used to score TCR-TCR, TCR-HLA and TCR-CMV co-occurrence, with a repertoire-size bias correction applied to TCR pairs. False discovery rates were estimated in a later analysis by permuting HLA or CMV assignments 20 times. A later analysis grouped co-occurring TCRs with DBSCAN, adding TCRdist sequence similarity when clustering within HLA-allele-positive subsets. Repertoires with fewer than 30,000 or more than 120,000 public chains, plus five repertoires with anomalous nucleotide sharing, were excluded from co-occurrence clustering. TCRdb carries this immuneACCESS record with in-frame sequences only. Its versions omit some clonotypes, under half of them owing to an unresolved V gene in the studies checked, with the rest unexplained. The V and J calls and clone size are taken from that table; D and trimming were inferred from the DNA. The sample data list 95,000 to 150,000 clones, and 75% to 80% of these were observed just once. The top ten clones comprise 5.5% to 8% of the sample.

The chain was built from TRBV2 and TRBJ1-5; TRBD1 matches 7 bases in the middle. Material: PBMCs. This TCR was sampled from a woman aged 40-49 years in good health and CMV-seronegative. Here is the DNA: TGTGCCAGCGCCCAGGGGGTGAATCAGCCCCAGCATTTT. The resulting protein is CASAQGVNQPQHF. Where the CDR3 stops, the reference TRBV2 and TRBJ1-5 genes take over; the full variable domain is EPEVTQTPSHQVTQMGQEVILRCVPISNHLYFYWYRQILGQKVEFLVSFYNNEISEKSEIFDDQFSVERPDGSNFTLKIRSTKLEDSAMYFCASAQGVNQPQHFGDGTRLSIL.